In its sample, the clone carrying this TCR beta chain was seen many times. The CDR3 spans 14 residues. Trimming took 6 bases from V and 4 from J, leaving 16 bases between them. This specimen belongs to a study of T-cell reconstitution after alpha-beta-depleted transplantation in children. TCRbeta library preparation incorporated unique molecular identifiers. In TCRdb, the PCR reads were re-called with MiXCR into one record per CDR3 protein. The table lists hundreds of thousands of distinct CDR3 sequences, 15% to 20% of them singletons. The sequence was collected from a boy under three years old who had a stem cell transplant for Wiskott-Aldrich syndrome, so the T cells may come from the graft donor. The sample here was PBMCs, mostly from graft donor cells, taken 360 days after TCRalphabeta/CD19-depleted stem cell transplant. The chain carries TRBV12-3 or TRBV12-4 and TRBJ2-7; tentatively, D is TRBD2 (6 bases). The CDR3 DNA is TGTGCCAGCAGCCGCGGGACCAGGCTTTACGAGCAGTACTTC. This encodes CASSRGTRLYEQYF.